This T cell receptor beta chain was observed in a study of blood T cell repertoires in COVID-19. Study in general: PBMCs, B-cell-depleted T cells, or T cells were the source of the cDNA or gDNA that made up the material.

As handled by the study authors: Amplification of reference gene primers provided the estimated nucleated cell counts. Clones were read by immunoSEQ multiplex PCR, and TCRdb kept only the in-frame ones, dropping some. V and J calls plus clone size are reproduced from that table; the DNA served to infer D and trimming. The sample consists of fewer than 200,000 clones, about 87% of them appearing once. Germline values: CDR1 LGHNA, CDR2 YNFKEQ. The CDR3 runs to 15 residues. Trimming left V 1 base short and J 4 bases short, with 13 bases between. The rearrangement joins TRBV4-2 to TRBJ1-2; D gene uncertain. The sequence came from a woman aged 45-65 years with acute or convalescent COVID-19. The sample was peripheral blood. CDR3 sequence (DNA): TGTGCCAGCAGCCAAGTAGAGGGAGGGAGCTATGGCTACACCTTC. Translated: CASSQVEGGSYGYTF.